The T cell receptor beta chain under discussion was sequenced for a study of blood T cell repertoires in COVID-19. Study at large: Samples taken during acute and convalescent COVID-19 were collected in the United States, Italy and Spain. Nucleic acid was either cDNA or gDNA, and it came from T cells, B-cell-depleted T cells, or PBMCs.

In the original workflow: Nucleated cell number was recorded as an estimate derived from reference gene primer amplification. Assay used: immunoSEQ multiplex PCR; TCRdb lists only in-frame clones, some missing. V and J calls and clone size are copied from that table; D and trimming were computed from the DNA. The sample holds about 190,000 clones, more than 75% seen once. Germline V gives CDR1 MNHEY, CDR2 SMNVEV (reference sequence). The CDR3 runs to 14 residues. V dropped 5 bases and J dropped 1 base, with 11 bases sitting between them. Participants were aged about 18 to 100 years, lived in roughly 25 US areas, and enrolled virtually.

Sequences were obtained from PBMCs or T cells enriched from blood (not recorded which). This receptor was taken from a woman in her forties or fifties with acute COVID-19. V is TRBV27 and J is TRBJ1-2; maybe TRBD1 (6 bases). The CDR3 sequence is CASSRGGGNYGYTF. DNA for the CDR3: TGTGCCAGCAGTCGAGGGGGGGGTAACTATGGCTACACCTTC.